The present T cell receptor beta chain was sequenced within a study of blood T cell repertoires in COVID-19. In the study overall: COVID-19 samples, acute and convalescent, were from the United States, Italy and Spain. PBMCs, B-cell-depleted T cells, or T cells provided the cDNA or gDNA that made up the material.

The V gene lost 3 bases and the J gene lost 0 bases, with 10 bases spanning the gap. In germline, CDR1 is LNHDA, CDR2 SQIVND (reference sequence). CDR3 length: 15 residues. Per the original data handling: The authors estimated nucleated cell counts from reference gene primer amplification. Some clones are missing from TCRdb's copy, which holds only in-frame ones; the method was immunoSEQ multiplex PCR. The V and J calls and clone size come from that table; D and trimming were worked out from the DNA. The sample holds over 200,000 clones, 84% seen once. This chain links TRBV19 with TRBJ2-3, with TRBD2 as a possible D gene (5 bases). This clonotype was sampled from a man in his forties who had recovered from COVID-19. Sequencing was carried out using peripheral blood. CDR3 bases: TGTGCCAGTAGTATGCGGGCCTCCAGCACAGATACGCAGTATTTT. It is translated as CASSMRASSTDTQYF.